This T cell receptor (beta chain) came from a study of OX40 agonist ivuxolimab in advanced cancers. Across the study: Hepatocellular carcinoma, melanoma, renal cell or head and neck cancer was diagnosed in the dose-escalation patients. Prior therapy, whether anti-PD-1, anti-PD-L1 or anti-CTLA-4, was allowed, and roughly 44% had some.

The V gene lost 6 bases and the J gene lost 6 bases, with 16 bases spanning the gap. From germline, CDR1 is PRHDT and CDR2 FYEKMQ (reference sequence). The CDR3 covers 14 residues. Clones were sequenced by immunoSEQ multiplex PCR, and TCRdb holds only the in-frame ones, with some missing. The sample shows 55,000 to 80,000 clones, roughly 86% of them seen only once. Overall study findings and caveats: Expanded peripheral T cells had an undetermined antigen specificity.

Of note for this clone: Its specificity is unknown.

The TCR comes from an adult with an advanced solid tumor such as melanoma, head and neck, liver or kidney cancer. The sequencing here drew on CD4+ or CD8+ T cells sorted from blood, taken in a trial of the OX40 agonist ivuxolimab. This sequence joins TRBV13 and TRBJ2-3, with a weak D call TRBD2 (6 bases). The CDR3 nucleotides read TGTGCCAGCAGGATTCAAGGGAGGTCGGATACGCAGTATTTT. The encoded protein is CASRIQGRSDTQYF.